This entry lists 8 T cell receptor beta chains sequenced from one sample in a study of human T cells and chemical hapten exposure. TCRdb passed the RACE reads through MiXCR, listing each CDR3 protein once. The sample lists 380,000 or so distinct CDR3 sequences; roughly 5% were seen once. Time point: patch test 1, 2 weeks after DPC sensitization. Treatment noted: therapeutic diphenylcyclopropenone sensitization with weekly scalp DPC. Sequencing used whole blood, obtained in connection with sensitization to the hapten diphenylcyclopropenone (DPC). These receptors originate from a woman aged 45-60 years with alopecia areata. Some clones in this sample may be carry-over from other donors' samples.

This clonotype was picked up a small number of times. This chain connects TRBV29-1 to TRBJ2-3; D uncertain. The CDR3 contains 11 residues. With 3 bases removed from V and 4 bases from J, the gap between germline ends came to 5 bases. CDR1 is SQVTM and CDR2 is ANQGSEA in the germline V gene. The CDR3 bases are TGCAGCGTTGAGGCGGCAGATACGCAGTATTTT. Its translation is CSVEAADTQYF.

This clonotype was seen many times. J is TRBJ2-3 and V is TRBV7-2, with unresolved D. The CDR3 has 12 amino acids. Germline CDR1 and CDR2: SGHTA and FQGNSA. V lost 5 bases to trimming and J lost 2 bases, with 5 bases between them. In DNA, the CDR3 is TGTGCCAGCAGCCGACACACAGATACGCAGTATTTT. As protein: CASSRHTDTQYF.

This clonotype was seen repeatedly, ten times or more. The chain recombines TRBV5-1 with TRBJ2-7; TRBD1 agrees at 8 bases. The CDR3 runs to 16 residues. Germline assignment: CDR1 SGHRS and CDR2 YFSETQ. The ends lost 4 bases at V and 3 bases at J; junction bases unmatched: 12. The CDR3 region has the DNA TGCGCCAGCAGCCGGGAACCGGGACAGGCGATCTACGAGCAGTACTTC. Amino acids: CASSREPGQAIYEQYF.

The chain recombines TRBV15 with TRBJ2-3; tentatively, D is TRBD1 (5 bases). Germline assignment: CDR1 LNHNV and CDR2 YYDKDF (reference sequence). CDR3 length: 16 residues. The V end lost 1 base, the J end lost 2 bases, and 13 bases lay between the germline ends. The CDR3 DNA sequence: TGTGCCACCAGCAGAGTGTCATCAGGGCTCACAGATACGCAGTATTTT. Protein sequence: CATSRVSSGLTDTQYF.

This clonotype was counted only a few times. The V and J genes are TRBV24-1 and TRBJ2-4; a weak D match, TRBD1 (5 bases). This CDR3 is built from 10 residues. The V end lost 9 bases, the J end lost 15 bases, and 14 bases lay between the germline ends. Germline loops: CDR1 KGHDR, CDR2 SFDVKD. CDR3 coding DNA: TGTGCCACCCAGGGATCCCGGTGGTACTTC. It specifies CATQGSRWYF.

CDR3 amino acids: CASSQAGPNEQFF. The CDR3 DNA reads as TGTGCCAGCAGCCAAGCGGGCCCGAATGAGCAGTTCTTC. This chain joins TRBV3-1 and TRBJ2-1; D is unclear. V lost 1 base and J lost 7, with 8 bases in between. Germline CDR1 reads LGHDT; CDR2 reads YNNKEL (reference sequence). There are 13 residues in the CDR3.

This clonotype was found many times. The V and J genes are TRBV6-6 and TRBJ2-7, with D unresolved. CDR3 length: 12 residues. The germline CDR1 and CDR2 sequences are MNHNY and SVGAGI (reference sequence). V was cut by 6 bases and J by 3 bases, with 9 bases left in between. CDR3 bases: TGTGCCAGCAGGCCGGTCGGCTACGAGCAGTACTTC. It specifies CASRPVGYEQYF.

This clonotype was found a few times. J is TRBJ1-1 and V is TRBV5-1; a weak D match, TRBD1 (6 bases). The CDR3 runs 14 residues. Germline-derived CDR1 and CDR2 are SGHRS and YFSETQ. V was cut by 0 bases and J by 3 bases, with 9 bases left in between. CDR3 in amino acids: CASSLGGQYTEAFF. In DNA, the CDR3 is TGCGCCAGCAGCTTGGGGGGGCAGTACACTGAAGCTTTCTTT.